What follows is one T cell receptor beta chain and its context. The sample belongs to a study of shared clonotypes between healthy human individuals. Some clones are missing from TCRdb's copy, which holds only in-frame ones; the method was immunoSEQ multiplex PCR. Among millions of clones listed, about 92% were seen once. V lost 9 bases and J lost 1; bases outside the gene matches: 12. The germline gives CDR1 LNHDA, CDR2 SQIVND (reference sequence). The CDR3 runs 17 residues. The sequence came from a man aged 18 to 29 in good health. The sample was naive CD4+ T cells sorted from blood. Subset here: CD45RA+ positively selected. The gene calls are TRBV19 and TRBJ2-5, with 12 bases identical to TRBD1. CDR3 region: CASTPGQGAGVQETQYF. CDR3 coding DNA: TGTGCCAGCACCCCGGGACAGGGGGCCGGAGTCCAAGAGACCCAGTACTTC. The complete variable domain, with remaining parts taken from reference TRBV19 and TRBJ2-5, reads DGGITQSPKYLFRKEGQNVTLSCEQNLNHDAMYWYRQDPGQGLRLIYYSQIVNDFQKGDIAEGYSVSREKKESFPLTVTSAQKNPTAFYLCASTPGQGAGVQETQYFGPGTRLLVL.